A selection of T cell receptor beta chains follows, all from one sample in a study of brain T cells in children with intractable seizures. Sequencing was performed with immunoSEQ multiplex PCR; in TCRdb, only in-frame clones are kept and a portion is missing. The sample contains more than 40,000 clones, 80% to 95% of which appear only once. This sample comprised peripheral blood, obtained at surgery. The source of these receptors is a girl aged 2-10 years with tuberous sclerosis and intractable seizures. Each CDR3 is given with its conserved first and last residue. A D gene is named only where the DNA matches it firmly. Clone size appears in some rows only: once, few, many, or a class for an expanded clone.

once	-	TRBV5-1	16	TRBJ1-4	CASKGPMSLSGEKLFF	TGCGCCAGCAAGGGCCCGATGTCCCTTAGTGGTGAAAAACTGTTTTTT
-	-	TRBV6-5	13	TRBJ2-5	CASSFQLSETQYF	TGTGCCAGCAGTTTTCAGCTCTCAGAGACCCAGTACTTC
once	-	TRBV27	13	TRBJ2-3	CASSFIARDTQYF	TGTGCCAGCAGTTTCATAGCTAGAGATACGCAGTATTTT
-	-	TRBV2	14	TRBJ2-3	CASQLDQAADTQYF	TGTGCCAGCCAACTCGACCAAGCCGCAGATACGCAGTATTTT
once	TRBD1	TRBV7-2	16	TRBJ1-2	CASSPGQGASFYGYTF	TGTGCCAGCAGCCCCGGACAGGGGGCGTCTTTCTATGGCTACACCTTC
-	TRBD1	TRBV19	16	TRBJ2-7	CASSIVGGQAAYEQYF	TGTGCCAGTAGTATAGTAGGTGGACAGGCCGCCTACGAGCAGTACTTC
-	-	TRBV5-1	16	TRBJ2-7	CASSWDRDVGIHEQYF	TGCGCCAGCAGCTGGGACCGGGACGTTGGGATACACGAGCAGTACTTC
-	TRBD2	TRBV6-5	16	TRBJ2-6	CASSYGEGSGANVLTF	TGTGCCAGCAGTTACGGGGAGGGGTCTGGGGCCAACGTCCTGACTTTC
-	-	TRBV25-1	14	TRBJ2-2	CASSDTATTGELFF	TGTGCCAGCAGTGATACAGCCACCACCGGGGAGCTGTTTTTT
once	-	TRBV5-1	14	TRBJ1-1	CASSLDGGRTEAFF	TGCGCCAGCAGCTTGGATGGGGGTAGGACTGAAGCTTTCTTT
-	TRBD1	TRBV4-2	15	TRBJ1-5	CASSLVTGGSQPQHF	TGTGCCAGCAGCCTAGTCACAGGGGGCAGTCAGCCCCAGCATTTT
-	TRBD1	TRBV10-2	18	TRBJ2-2	CASSEIPRGQGRTGELFF	TGCGCCAGCAGTGAGATTCCCCGCGGACAGGGGCGGACCGGGGAGCTGTTTTTT
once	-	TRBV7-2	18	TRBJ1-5	CASSLNMLPGPSNQPQHF	TGTGCCAGCAGCTTAAATATGTTACCTGGGCCTAGCAATCAGCCCCAGCATTTT
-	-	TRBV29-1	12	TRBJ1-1	CSVEDGNTEAFF	TGCAGCGTTGAAGATGGGAACACTGAAGCTTTCTTT
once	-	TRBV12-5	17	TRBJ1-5	CASGLATARVGNQPQHF	TGTGCTAGTGGTTTGGCCACGGCGAGGGTAGGGAATCAGCCCCAGCATTTT
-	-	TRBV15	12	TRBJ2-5	CATSRGYRTQYF	TGTGCCACCAGCAGAGGTTATCGGACCCAGTACTTC
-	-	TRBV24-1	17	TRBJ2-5	CATSPPPGTPGQETQYF	TGTGCCACCAGCCCACCTCCCGGGACCCCAGGGCAAGAGACCCAGTACTTC
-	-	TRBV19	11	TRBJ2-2	CASSSRGELFF	TGTGCCAGTAGTAGTCGCGGGGAGCTGTTTTTT
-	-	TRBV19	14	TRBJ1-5	CASSPPADNQPQHF	TGTGCCAGTAGTCCACCCGCGGACAATCAGCCCCAGCATTTT
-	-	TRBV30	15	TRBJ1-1	CAWSRGAQGSTEAFF	TGTGCCTGGAGCAGAGGGGCCCAGGGTTCCACTGAAGCTTTCTTT
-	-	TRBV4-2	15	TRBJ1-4	CASSQDIGGSEKLFF	TGTGCCAGCAGCCAAGATATCGGGGGGAGTGAAAAACTGTTTTTT
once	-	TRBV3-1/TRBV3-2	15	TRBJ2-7	CASSQEAGGSYEQYF	TGTGCCAGCAGCCAAGAGGCAGGGGGGTCCTACGAGCAGTACTTC
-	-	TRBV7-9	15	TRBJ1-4	CASSLGALANEKLFF	TGTGCCAGCAGCTTAGGTGCGCTGGCTAATGAAAAACTGTTTTTT
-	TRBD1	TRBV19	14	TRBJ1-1	CASYKTGMNTEAFF	TGTGCCAGTTATAAGACAGGGATGAACACTGAAGCTTTCTTT
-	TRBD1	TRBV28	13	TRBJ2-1	CASSPRQGLRQFF	TGTGCCAGCAGCCCAAGACAGGGCTTGAGACAGTTCTTC
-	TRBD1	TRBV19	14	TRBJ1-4	CASSIGQGFEKLFF	TGTGCCAGTAGTATAGGACAGGGTTTTGAAAAACTGTTTTTT
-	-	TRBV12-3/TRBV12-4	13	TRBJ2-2	CASTLGTRGELFF	TGTGCCAGCACCCTTGGGACCCGCGGGGAGCTGTTTTTT
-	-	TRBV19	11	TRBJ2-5	CASSAGETQYF	TGTGCCAGTAGTGCGGGGGAGACCCAGTACTTC
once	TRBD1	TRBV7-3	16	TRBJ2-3	CASSPWGQGGTDTQYF	TGTGCCAGCAGCCCATGGGGACAGGGAGGGACAGATACGCAGTATTTT
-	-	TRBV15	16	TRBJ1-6	CATSNPRTSNNSPLHF	TGTGCCACCAGCAACCCGAGGACATCCAATAATTCACCCCTCCACTTT
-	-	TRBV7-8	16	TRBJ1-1	CASSLSLTGLSTEAFF	TGTGCCAGCAGCTTATCCCTTACAGGGTTGAGCACTGAAGCTTTCTTT
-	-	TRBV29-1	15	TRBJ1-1	CSVTGTYSGNTEAFF	TGCAGCGTTACCGGGACGTACTCGGGTAACACTGAAGCTTTCTTT
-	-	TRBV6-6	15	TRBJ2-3	CASSTPGPNTDTQYF	TGTGCCAGCAGTACCCCGGGACCCAATACAGATACGCAGTATTTT
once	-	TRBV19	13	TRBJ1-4	CASSTQGNEKLFF	TGTGCCAGTAGTACCCAGGGGAATGAAAAACTGTTTTTT
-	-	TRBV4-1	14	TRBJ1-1	CASSQAGVNTEAFF	TGCGCCAGCAGCCAAGCGGGAGTTAACACTGAAGCTTTCTTT
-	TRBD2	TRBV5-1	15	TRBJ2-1	CASSFRLAGESEQFF	TGCGCCAGCAGCTTTCGTTTAGCGGGGGAAAGTGAGCAGTTCTTC
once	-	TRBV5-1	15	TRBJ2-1	CASCQGTGSYNEQFF	TGCGCCAGCTGCCAGGGGACTGGCTCCTACAATGAGCAGTTCTTC
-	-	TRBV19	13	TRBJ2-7	CASSIGTNYEQYF	TGTGCCAGTAGTATTGGGACAAACTACGAGCAGTACTTC
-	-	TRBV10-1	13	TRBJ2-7	CASSEHIYYEQYF	TGCGCCAGCAGTGAACACATTTATTACGAGCAGTACTTC
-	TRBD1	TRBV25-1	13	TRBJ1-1	CASSLTRGTEAFF	TGTGCCAGCAGCCTCACCAGGGGGACTGAAGCTTTCTTT
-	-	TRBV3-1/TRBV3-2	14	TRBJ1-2	CASSQGGLPYGYTF	TGTGCCAGCAGCCAAGGCGGGTTACCCTATGGCTACACCTTC
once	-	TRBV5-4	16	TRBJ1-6	CASSLWGRYYNSPLHF	TGTGCCAGCAGCTTGTGGGGGAGATATTATAATTCACCCCTCCACTTT
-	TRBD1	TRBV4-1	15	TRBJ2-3	CASSQDGQGTDTQYF	TGCGCCAGCAGCCAGGATGGACAGGGCACAGATACGCAGTATTTT
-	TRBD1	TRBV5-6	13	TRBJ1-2	CASSLVTGNGYTF	TGTGCCAGCAGCTTGGTGACAGGGAACGGCTACACCTTC
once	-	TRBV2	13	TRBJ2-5	CASKRTGLETQYF	TGTGCCAGCAAGCGTACAGGGTTGGAGACCCAGTACTTC
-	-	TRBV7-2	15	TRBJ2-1	CASSFGGGAGNEQFF	TGTGCCAGCAGCTTTGGAGGGGGGGCAGGGAATGAGCAGTTCTTC
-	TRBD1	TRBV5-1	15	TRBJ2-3	CASSLQGAPTDTQYF	TGCGCCAGCAGCTTACAGGGGGCCCCCACAGATACGCAGTATTTT
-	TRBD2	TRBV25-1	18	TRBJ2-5	CASSEFEFSSGDRETQYF	TGTGCCAGCAGTGAATTTGAGTTTTCTAGCGGGGACCGGGAGACCCAGTACTTC
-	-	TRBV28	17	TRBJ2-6	CASGYSPAVSGANVLTF	TGTGCCAGCGGTTATTCGCCGGCGGTCTCTGGGGCCAACGTCCTGACTTTC
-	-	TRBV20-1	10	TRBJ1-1	CSAWLVEAFF	TGCAGTGCCTGGCTGGTTGAAGCTTTCTTT
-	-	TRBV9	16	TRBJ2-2	CASSVGLGLNTGELFF	TGTGCCAGCAGCGTAGGTCTGGGGCTGAACACCGGGGAGCTGTTTTTT
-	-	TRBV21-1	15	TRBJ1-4	CASSRQGETNEKLFF	TGTGCCAGCAGCAGACAGGGTGAAACTAATGAAAAACTGTTTTTT
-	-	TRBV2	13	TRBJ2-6	CASSGSGANVLTF	TGTGCCAGCAGTGGGTCTGGGGCCAACGTCCTGACTTTC